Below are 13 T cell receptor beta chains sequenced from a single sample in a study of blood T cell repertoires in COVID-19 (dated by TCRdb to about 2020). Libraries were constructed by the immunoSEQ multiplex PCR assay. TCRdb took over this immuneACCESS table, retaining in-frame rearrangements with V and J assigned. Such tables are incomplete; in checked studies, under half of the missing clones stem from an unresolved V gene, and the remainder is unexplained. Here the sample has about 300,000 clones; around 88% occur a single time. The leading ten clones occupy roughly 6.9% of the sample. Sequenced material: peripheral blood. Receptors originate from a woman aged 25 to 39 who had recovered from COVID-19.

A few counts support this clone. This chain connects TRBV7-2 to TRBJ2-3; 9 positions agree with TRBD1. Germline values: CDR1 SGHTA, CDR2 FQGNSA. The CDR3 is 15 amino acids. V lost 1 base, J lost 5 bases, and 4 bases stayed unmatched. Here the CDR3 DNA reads TGTGCCAGCAGCTTAGTACAGGGGGCTAAAGATACGCAGTATTTT. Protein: CASSLVQGAKDTQYF.

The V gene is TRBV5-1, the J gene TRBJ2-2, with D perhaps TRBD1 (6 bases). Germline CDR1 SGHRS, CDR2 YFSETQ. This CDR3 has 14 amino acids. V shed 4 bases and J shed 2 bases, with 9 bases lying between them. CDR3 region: CASSRGQNTGELFF. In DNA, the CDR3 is TGCGCCAGCAGCCGGGGACAAAACACCGGGGAGCTGTTTTTT.

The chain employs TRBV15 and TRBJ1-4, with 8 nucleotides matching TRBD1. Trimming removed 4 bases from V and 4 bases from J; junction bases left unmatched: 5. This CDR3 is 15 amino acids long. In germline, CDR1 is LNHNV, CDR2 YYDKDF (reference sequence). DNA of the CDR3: TGTGCCACCAGCAATGGACAGGGAAATAATGAAAAACTGTTTTTT. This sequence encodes CATSNGQGNNEKLFF.

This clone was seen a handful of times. This chain's CDR3 is CAWLDTDTGELFF. CDR3 sequence (DNA): TGTGCCTGGTTAGACACCGACACCGGGGAGCTGTTTTTT. The chain combines TRBV30 with TRBJ2-2; D is unresolved. Germline V gene data show CDR1 as GTSNPN and CDR2 as SVGIG (reference sequence). V lost 5 bases, J lost 3 bases, and 10 bases lay in between. The CDR3 contains 13 residues.

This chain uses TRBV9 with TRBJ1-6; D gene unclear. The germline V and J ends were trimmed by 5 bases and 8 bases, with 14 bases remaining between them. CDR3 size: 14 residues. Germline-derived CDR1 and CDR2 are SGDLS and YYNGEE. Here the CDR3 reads CASSETPSDSPLHF. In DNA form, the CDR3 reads TGTGCCAGCAGTGAGACACCCTCGGATTCACCCCTCCACTTT. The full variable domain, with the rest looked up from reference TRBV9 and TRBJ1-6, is DSGVTQTPKHLITATGQRVTLRCSPRSGDLSVYWYQQSLDQGLQFLIQYYNGEERAKGNILERFSAQQFPDLHSELNLSSLELGDSALYFCASSETPSDSPLHFGNGTRLTVT.

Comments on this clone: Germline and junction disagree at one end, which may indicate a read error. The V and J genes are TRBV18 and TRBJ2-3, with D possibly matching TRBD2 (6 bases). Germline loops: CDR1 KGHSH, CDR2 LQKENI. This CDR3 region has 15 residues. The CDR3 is CASSPRRASTDTQYF. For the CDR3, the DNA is TGTGCCAGCTCACCACGGAGGGCTAGCACCGATACGCAGTATTTT.

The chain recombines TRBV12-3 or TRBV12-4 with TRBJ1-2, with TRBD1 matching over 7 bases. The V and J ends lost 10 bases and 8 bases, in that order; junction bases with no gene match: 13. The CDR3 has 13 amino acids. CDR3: CATTDRAAGGYTF. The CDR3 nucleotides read TGTGCCACCACTGACAGGGCTGCGGGGGGCTACACCTTC.

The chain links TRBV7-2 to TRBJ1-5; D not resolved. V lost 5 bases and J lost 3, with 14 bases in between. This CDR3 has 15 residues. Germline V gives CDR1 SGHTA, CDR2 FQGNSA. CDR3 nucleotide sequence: TGTGCCAGCAGCGGGTGGGCCAATGTCAATCAGCCCCAGCATTTT. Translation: CASSGWANVNQPQHF.

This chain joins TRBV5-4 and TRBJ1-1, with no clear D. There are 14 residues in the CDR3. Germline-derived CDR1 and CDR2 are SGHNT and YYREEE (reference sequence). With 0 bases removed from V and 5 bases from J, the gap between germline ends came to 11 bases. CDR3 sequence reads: CASSLALGSTEAFF. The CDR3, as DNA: TGTGCCAGCAGCTTGGCCCTCGGGAGTACTGAAGCTTTCTTT.

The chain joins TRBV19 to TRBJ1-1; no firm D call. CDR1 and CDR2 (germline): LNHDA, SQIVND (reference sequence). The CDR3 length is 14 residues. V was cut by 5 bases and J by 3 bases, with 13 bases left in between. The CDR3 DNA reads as TGTGCCAGTAGTGAGGGTACGGGGTACACTGAAGCTTTCTTT. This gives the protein CASSEGTGYTEAFF. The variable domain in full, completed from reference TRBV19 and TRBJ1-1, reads DGGITQSPKYLFRKEGQNVTLSCEQNLNHDAMYWYRQDPGQGLRLIYYSQIVNDFQKGDIAEGYSVSREKKESFPLTVTSAQKNPTAFYLCASSEGTGYTEAFFGQGTRLTVV.

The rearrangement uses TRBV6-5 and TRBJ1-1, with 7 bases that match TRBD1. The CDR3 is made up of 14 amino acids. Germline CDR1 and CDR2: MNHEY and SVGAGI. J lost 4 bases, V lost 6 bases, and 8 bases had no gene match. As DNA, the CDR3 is TGTGCCAGCAGAATTACCGCAGGGGGCACTGAAGCTTTCTTT. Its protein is CASRITAGGTEAFF.

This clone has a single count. As DNA, the CDR3 is TGTGCCAGCAGCCAAGGGAAAGGGAGAGAAAAACTGTTTTTT. Residues: CASSQGKGREKLFF. This chain connects TRBV3-1 (or the pseudogene TRBV3-2) to TRBJ1-4; D not certain. The ends were cut back, 1 base at V and 8 bases at J, with 11 bases in the middle. Germline CDR1 and CDR2: LGHDT and YNNKEL (reference sequence). The CDR3 contains 14 residues.

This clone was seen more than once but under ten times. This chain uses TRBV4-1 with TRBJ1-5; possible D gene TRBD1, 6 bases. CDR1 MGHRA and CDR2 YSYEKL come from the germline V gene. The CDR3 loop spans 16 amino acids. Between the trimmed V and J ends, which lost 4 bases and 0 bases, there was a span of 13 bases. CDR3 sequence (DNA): TGCGCCAGCAGCCCTTCGACAGGAGCTAGCAATCAGCCCCAGCATTTT. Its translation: CASSPSTGASNQPQHF.